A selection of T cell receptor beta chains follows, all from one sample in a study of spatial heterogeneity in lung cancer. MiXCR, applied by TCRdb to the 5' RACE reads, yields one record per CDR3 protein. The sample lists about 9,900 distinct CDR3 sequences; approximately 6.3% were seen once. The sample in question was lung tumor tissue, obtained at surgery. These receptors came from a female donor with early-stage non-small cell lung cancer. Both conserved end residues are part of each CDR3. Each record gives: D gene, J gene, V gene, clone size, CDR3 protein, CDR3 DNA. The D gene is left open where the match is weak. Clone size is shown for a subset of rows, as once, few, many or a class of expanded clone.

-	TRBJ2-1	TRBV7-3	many	CASSPGGTGSYNEQFF	TGTGCCAGCAGCCCCGGGGGGACAGGATCCTACAATGAGCAGTTCTTC
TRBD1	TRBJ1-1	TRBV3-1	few	CASSPGTGGTEAFF	TGTGCCAGCAGCCCCGGGACAGGGGGCACTGAAGCTTTCTTT
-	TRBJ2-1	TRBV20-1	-	CSGQGIDEQFF	TGCAGCGGGCAGGGTATCGATGAGCAGTTCTTC
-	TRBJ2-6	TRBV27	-	CASSYDTPRGTGANVLTF	TGTGCCAGCAGCTATGACACTCCCCGGGGAACTGGGGCCAACGTCCTGACTTTC
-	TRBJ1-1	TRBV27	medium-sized	CASSLGTYTEAFF	TGTGCCAGCAGTTTAGGGACATACACTGAAGCTTTCTTT
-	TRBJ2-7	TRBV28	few	CASSLSWFDSYEQYF	TGTGCCAGCAGTTTGTCATGGTTTGACTCCTACGAGCAGTACTTC
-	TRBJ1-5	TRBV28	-	CASSPPRGPQHF	TGTGCCAGCAGTCCTCCGCGGGGACCCCAGCATTTT
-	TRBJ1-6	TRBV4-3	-	CASSQDVFGSYNSPLHF	TGCGCCAGCAGCCAAGATGTGTTCGGCTCCTATAATTCACCCCTCCACTTT
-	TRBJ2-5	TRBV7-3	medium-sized	CASSVTGQSLGTQYF	TGTGCCAGCAGCGTAACGGGGCAGTCCCTGGGGACCCAGTACTTC
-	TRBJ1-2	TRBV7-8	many	CASSLVTEANYGYTF	TGTGCCAGCAGCTTAGTCACAGAAGCTAACTATGGCTACACCTTC
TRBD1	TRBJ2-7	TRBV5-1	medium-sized	CASSVGTGGTYEQYF	TGCGCCAGCAGCGTAGGGACAGGGGGGACCTACGAGCAGTACTTC
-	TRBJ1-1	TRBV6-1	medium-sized	CASSEDWQRDTEAFF	TGTGCCAGCAGTGAAGATTGGCAACGGGACACTGAAGCTTTCTTT
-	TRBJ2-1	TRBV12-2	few	CASRLARQGALIGPLYNEQFF	TGTGCAAGTCGCTTAGCCCGACAGGGGGCTCTAATCGGCCCCCTATACAATGAGCAGTTCTTC
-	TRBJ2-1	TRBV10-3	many	CAIGSNEQFF	TGTGCCATCGGATCCAATGAGCAGTTCTTC
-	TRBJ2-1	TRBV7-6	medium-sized	CASSQGHQLYNEQFF	TGTGCCAGCAGCCAGGGACACCAGCTGTACAATGAGCAGTTCTTC
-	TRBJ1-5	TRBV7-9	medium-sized	CASTGGLSQPQHF	TGTGCCAGCACGGGGGGCCTTAGTCAGCCCCAGCATTTT
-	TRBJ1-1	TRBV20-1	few	CSPQLDSLDLLNTEAFF	TGCAGTCCGCAATTGGACAGCCTTGATCTCTTGAACACTGAAGCTTTCTTT
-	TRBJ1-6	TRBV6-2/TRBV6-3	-	CASSYPPRRNNSPLHF	TGTGCCAGCAGTTACCCCCCCCGGCGGAATAATTCACCCCTCCACTTT
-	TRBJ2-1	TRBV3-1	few	CASSQGGSEQFF	TGTGCCAGCAGCCAAGGTGGGAGTGAGCAGTTCTTC
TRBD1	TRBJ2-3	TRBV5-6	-	CASSLILWTGLDATQYF	TGTGCCAGCAGCTTAATTTTGTGGACAGGCCTGGATGCTACGCAGTATTTT
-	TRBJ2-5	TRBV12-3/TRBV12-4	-	CASTYSGWGKETQYF	TGTGCCAGCACCTATTCAGGGTGGGGGAAAGAGACCCAGTACTTC
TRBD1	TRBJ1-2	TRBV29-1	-	CSVEDGQGVFDGYTF	TGCAGCGTTGAAGATGGACAGGGAGTTTTCGATGGCTACACCTTC
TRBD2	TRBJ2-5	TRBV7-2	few	CASSFSGNQETQYF	TGTGCCAGCAGCTTTAGCGGGAATCAAGAGACCCAGTACTTC
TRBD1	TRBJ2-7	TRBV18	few	CASSPPNGQGSEQYF	TGTGCCAGCTCACCACCAAATGGACAGGGCTCCGAGCAGTACTTC
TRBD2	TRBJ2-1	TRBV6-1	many	CASRGTSGSYNEQFF	TGTGCCAGCAGAGGGACTAGCGGGAGTTACAATGAGCAGTTCTTC
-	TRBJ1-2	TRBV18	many	CASSYRDGGYTF	TGTGCCAGCTCATACAGGGATGGTGGCTACACCTTC
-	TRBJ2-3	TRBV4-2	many	CASSPLEGRGVDTQYF	TGTGCCAGCAGCCCTCTGGAGGGTCGAGGAGTGGATACGCAGTATTTT
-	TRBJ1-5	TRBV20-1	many	CSARDGAWWDNQPQHF	TGCAGTGCTAGAGATGGGGCGTGGTGGGACAATCAGCCCCAGCATTTT
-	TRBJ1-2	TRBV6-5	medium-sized	CASKQANYGYTF	TGTGCCAGCAAACAGGCCAACTATGGCTACACCTTC
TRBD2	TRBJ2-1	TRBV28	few	CASSSPGGVKDEQFF	TGTGCCAGCAGCTCCCCGGGGGGGGTGAAGGATGAGCAGTTCTTC
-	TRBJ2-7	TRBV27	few	CASSWGSEQYF	TGTGCCAGCAGTTGGGGGTCGGAGCAGTACTTC
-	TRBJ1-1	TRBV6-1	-	CASRKVGNTEAFF	TGTGCCAGCAGGAAGGTGGGGAACACTGAAGCTTTCTTT
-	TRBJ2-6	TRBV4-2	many	CASSQDLGAGANVLTF	TGTGCCAGCAGCCAAGATCTCGGAGCTGGGGCCAACGTCCTGACTTTC
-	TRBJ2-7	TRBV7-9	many	CASSSSGLSYEQYF	TGTGCCAGCAGCTCTTCGGGCCTCTCCTACGAGCAGTACTTC
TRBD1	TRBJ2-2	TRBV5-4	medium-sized	CASSQRTGGNTGELFF	TGTGCCAGCAGCCAACGGACAGGCGGAAACACCGGGGAGCTGTTTTTT
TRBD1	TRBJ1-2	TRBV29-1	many	CSVERAGGYGYTF	TGCAGCGTTGAAAGAGCAGGGGGCTATGGCTACACCTTC
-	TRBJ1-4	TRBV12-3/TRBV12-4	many	CASSAAGYRGEKLFF	TGTGCCAGCAGCGCCGCAGGGTATCGTGGGGAAAAACTGTTTTTT
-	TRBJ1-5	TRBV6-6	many	CASTRWDTNQPQHF	TGTGCCAGCACAAGATGGGACACAAATCAGCCCCAGCATTTT
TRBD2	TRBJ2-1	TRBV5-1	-	CASSLVAGGHEQFF	TGCGCCAGCAGCTTGGTAGCGGGGGGCCATGAGCAGTTCTTC
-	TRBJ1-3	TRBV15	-	CATSSYGSGNTIYF	TGTGCCACCAGCAGCTATGGCTCTGGAAACACCATATATTTT
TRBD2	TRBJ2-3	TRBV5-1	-	CASSLGLAGALSDTQYF	TGCGCCAGCAGCTTGGGTTTAGCGGGGGCCTTGTCAGATACGCAGTATTTT
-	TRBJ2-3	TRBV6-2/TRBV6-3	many	CASSQTTVSDTQYF	TGTGCCAGCAGTCAAACGACAGTTTCAGATACGCAGTATTTT
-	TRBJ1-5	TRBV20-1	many	CSAVSGTHIKPQHF	TGCAGTGCCGTATCCGGGACCCACATCAAGCCCCAGCATTTT
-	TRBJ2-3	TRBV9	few	CASSVGQRQSTDTQYF	TGTGCCAGCAGCGTAGGACAGAGACAGAGCACAGATACGCAGTATTTT
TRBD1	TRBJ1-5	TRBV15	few	CATSSTGALNQPQHF	TGTGCCACCAGCAGTACAGGGGCCCTCAATCAGCCCCAGCATTTT
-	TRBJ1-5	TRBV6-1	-	CASSEGFGQTNQPQHF	TGTGCCAGCAGTGAAGGGTTCGGACAAACCAATCAGCCCCAGCATTTT